This T cell receptor beta chain is from a study of CD8 T cells in ankylosing spondylitis. Broader study findings: Clones linked with disease were CD8+ and fairly uncommon in the peripheral blood. A TCR beta motif made of fewer than ten highly homologous variants seemed typical of ankylosing spondylitis blood.

At least ten counts were recorded for this clonotype. Its target is unknown. Each CDR3 protein is one row after TCRdb ran MiXCR on the 5' RACE reads. The sample holds fewer than 550,000 distinct CDR3 sequences, about 5.2% seen once. The CDR3 sequence is 14 residues long. The V gene lost 6 bases and the J gene lost 5 bases, with 16 bases spanning the gap. The chain uses TRBV12-3 or TRBV12-4 and TRBJ2-5; possible D gene TRBD1, 6 bases. This clonotype was obtained from a male donor with ankylosing spondylitis. The source material was blood, either unsorted or a sorted T cell fraction (not recorded which). The CDR3 region has the DNA TGTGCCAGCAGGCCCTACAGGGTGGAGGAGACCCAGTACTTC. Protein: CASRPYRVEETQYF.